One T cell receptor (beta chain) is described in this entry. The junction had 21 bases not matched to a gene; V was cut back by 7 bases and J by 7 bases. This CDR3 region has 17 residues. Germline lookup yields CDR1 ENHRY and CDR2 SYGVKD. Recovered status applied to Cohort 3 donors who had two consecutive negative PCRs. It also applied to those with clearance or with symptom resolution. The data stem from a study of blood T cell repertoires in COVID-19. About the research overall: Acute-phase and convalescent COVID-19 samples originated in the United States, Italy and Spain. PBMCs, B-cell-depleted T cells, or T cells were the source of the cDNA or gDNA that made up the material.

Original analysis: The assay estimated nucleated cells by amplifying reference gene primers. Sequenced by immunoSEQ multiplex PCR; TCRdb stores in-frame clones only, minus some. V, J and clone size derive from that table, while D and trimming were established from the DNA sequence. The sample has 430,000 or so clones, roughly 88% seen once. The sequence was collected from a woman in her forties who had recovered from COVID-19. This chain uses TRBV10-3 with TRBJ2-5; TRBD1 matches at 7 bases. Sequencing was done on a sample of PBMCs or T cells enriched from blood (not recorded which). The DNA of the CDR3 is TGTGCCATCATTGACAGACAGGGTGGATCACAATGGGTGACCCAGTACTTC. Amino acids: CAIIDRQGGSQWVTQYF.